This T cell receptor beta chain derives from a study of cytomegalovirus exposure and HLA in healthy donors (dated by TCRdb to between 2016 and 2019). With respect to the entire study: An earlier analysis of several hundred of the donors reported about 250 Gb of sequence data and around 120 million unique TCR beta sequences from about 200 million T cells. Every repertoire in the discovery cohort had been generated on one and the same sequencing platform. An earlier analysis of fewer than 700 of the donors applied high-throughput TCR beta sequencing to assess whether each TCR beta V gene segment acted as functional or pseudogenic. Rather than using new phenotypic data, the later analysis identified candidate immune exposures from TCR beta sequences and from how often those sequences occurred across donors. Typing coverage differed by locus: A, B, C, DRB1 and DQB1 were typed in about 620-640 donors, DQA1 in about 500, DPA1 in 600 to 610, and DPB1 in approximately 450. Besides the first cohort of 666 subjects, a separate validation cohort made up of over 95 different subjects was used. A later genetic analysis used genome-wide SNP genotypes for about three fifths of the 666 donors, treating that subset as a discovery cohort. Roughly five DR-DQ haplotypes were handled as single units for association and clustering because linkage in the cohort was strong. To predict cytomegalovirus infection status, the study brought together high-throughput TCR immunosequencing, statistical association of individual TCRs with disease status, and machine learning. HLA typing covered class I and class II loci at four-digit resolution. Roughly 300 gigabases of sequencing data and 80 million or so unique TCR sequences were included in an early release covering under 650 HLA-typed donors. The T cell repertoires of under 700 subjects were profiled by immunosequencing and related to cytomegalovirus serostatus. On average, approximately 250,000 unique TCR beta nucleotide sequences were sequenced per donor among fewer than 500 genotyped donors of the cohort, with roughly 18% of those sequences being non-productive. Donor age, sex, ethnicity and CMV serostatus were collected together with the repertoire data. Among the roughly 400 genotyped donors, approximately 76% belonged to the genetic ancestry cluster associated with self-reported Caucasian donors. A later analysis re-analyzed previously published TCR beta repertoires from approximately 670 donors and added high-resolution HLA genotyping to study TCR occurrence patterns. The study was designed to test whether signatures of past pathogen exposure could be identified by cataloging public T cell receptors.

What the authors observed across the whole study: A later analysis found that HLA-associated TCR beta chains were more clonally expanded and had lower generation probabilities than equally common non-associated chains. Because counts were too low, 15 to 20 rarely observed V segments, including chromosome 9 orphons, were excluded from the earlier analysis of a few hundred of the donors. An association between a missense DCLRE1C variant and V-gene and J-gene trimming of TCR beta chains was found in a later genetic analysis and replicated in an independent cohort. According to a later genetic analysis, donors in an Asian-associated ancestry cluster had fewer N-insertions in productive TCRs than the roughly 700-donor mean. While some public TCRs were present in many individuals, most TCR sequences turned up only very rarely across donors. HLA typing was unavailable for some donors at each locus, so association tests used only the typed subset. The authors suggested that the approach could potentially be extended to other disease states and immunological phenotypes. Specific HLA alleles were associated with 16,951 TCR beta sequences at a false discovery rate of 0.05 in a later analysis. In a later analysis, TCR association rates were found to vary across HLA loci, with the most associated TCRs seen for DRB1 alleles and the fewest for HLA-C alleles. Some IMGT-functional V segments, including TRBV6-2 and TRBV6-3, could not be distinguished by the 87-base-pair reads and were therefore excluded. Strong co-occurrence of HLA alleles, especially DR and DQ, made assigning TCR associations to individual alleles difficult. The study gave a list of roughly 150 TCR beta chains associated with cytomegalovirus. A further reported finding was that TCR beta sequences accurately predicted the HLA-A and HLA-B alleles for most subjects in the first cohort. A cluster of highly shared sequence variants was judged likely to represent a technical artifact of the sequencing pipeline. The cohort was sequenced for TCR beta chains only, and without alpha or paired-chain data the features that could be detected were limited. The presence/absence analyses assumed that sequencing depth was roughly uniform across donors, and that assumption may not be true. Broadly in line with IMGT annotations, most TCR beta V segments showed up in productive rearrangements about 87% or about 30% of the time in an earlier analysis of approximately 640 of the donors. In vitro tests confirmed that three of the cytomegalovirus-associated TCR beta chains recognize cytomegalovirus antigens. Several of the top co-occurrence clusters appeared to be linked to parvovirus B19, influenza, CMV and Epstein-Barr virus, according to a later analysis. The only immune exposure information available for the cohort was CMV serostatus. The classifier was reported to diagnose cytomegalovirus status with high specificity and sensitivity in both the original and validation cohorts. According to a later analysis, most CMV-associated TCR beta chains appeared to be HLA-restricted, and the HLA associations seemed to be driven largely by CMV exposure. Correlated functional status among segregating V segments might be attributable to linkage disequilibrium, but an unknown experimental factor could not be ruled out.

CDR1 SEHNR and CDR2 FQNEAQ were looked up in the germline V gene (reference sequence). The CDR3 measures 14 amino acids from cysteine to phenylalanine. Just CDR3 DNA is preserved here, 42 bases in frame from base 1. Trimming removed 2 bases from V and 3 bases from J, leaving 10 bases between the germline ends. The method was the immunoSEQ multiplex PCR assay. A mixture of 60 forward primers for TCR Vbeta segments and 13 reverse primers for TCR Jbeta segments was used in the multiplex PCR. The CDR3 region of rearranged TCR beta genes was amplified from genomic DNA by a multiplex PCR assay. The amplified TCR beta libraries were sequenced on the Illumina HiSeq System as 87-base-pair reads. The original methods were these. In a later analysis, about 80 million unique TCR beta chains were counted across the roughly 700 repertoires, and around 10 million of these chains were shared by at least two donors. A nearest-neighbor algorithm error-corrected the raw reads and collapsed the reads into unique sequences, merging closely related sequences to remove PCR and sequencing errors. Alignment of CDR3 sequences to IMGT reference sequences was used to assign V, D and J gene segments. Each retained sequence needed at least a six-nucleotide match to both a V gene segment and a J gene segment. A rearrangement counted as productive if the CDR3 had no stop codons and remained in frame with V and J, and every other rearrangement counted as non-productive. CDR3 was defined according to IMGT convention as the region running from the second conserved V-encoded cysteine to the conserved J-encoded phenylalanine. Sequences without an unambiguous match to a single V gene segment were excluded from the earlier analysis of about 630 of the donors. In an earlier analysis of around 600 of the donors, V segments were called functional above 56.7% productive rearrangements and were called segregating when the between-donor standard deviation exceeded 5%. To diagnose cytomegalovirus status from the catalog of TCR beta chain sequences, a statistical classification framework was built. V and J gene assignment, in a later analysis, came from comparing TCR nucleotide sequences with IMGT/GENE-DB human TR gene sequences. Using the TCRdist pipeline, a later analysis assigned CDR3 sequences along with most-parsimonious VDJ recombination scenarios. In a later analysis, every TCR beta chain was defined by the combination of its CDR3 amino acid sequence and its V-gene family, and reads without a unique V-gene family were dropped. To address suspected cross-contamination and a sequencing artifact, a later analysis removed 550 to 750 highly shared, low-generation-probability nucleotide sequences. In a later analysis, a clonal expansion index for each public chain was calculated from normalized within-repertoire ranks of inferred template counts. In a later analysis, generation probabilities were computed using a VDJ recombination model fitted to out-of-frame rearrangements, and the results were checked against IGoR. A later analysis scored TCR-TCR, TCR-HLA and TCR-CMV co-occurrence with hypergeometric tests, applying a repertoire-size bias correction to TCR pairs. A later analysis estimated false discovery rates by permuting HLA or CMV assignments 20 times. In a later analysis, co-occurring TCRs were grouped using DBSCAN, with TCRdist sequence similarity added in when clustering inside HLA-allele-positive subsets. For co-occurrence clustering, repertoires with fewer than 30,000 or more than 120,000 public chains were excluded, along with a handful of repertoires with anomalous nucleotide sharing. As stored in TCRdb, this immuneACCESS dataset retains in-frame rearrangements with V and J assigned. A fraction of the clones does not appear; measured against another copy, unresolved V genes explain less than half of the discrepancy, and the remainder lacks a known reason. Clone size and V and J calls were adopted from that table, with D and trimming inferred from the DNA. For this sample there are about 130,000 clones; around 63% appear just once. The top ten clones comprise 1.5% to 2% of the sample.

The cohort consisted of fewer than 700 healthy bone marrow donors. At the time of sampling, all cohort members were nominally healthy, though unrecorded immune exposures were likely present. CMV serostatus was positive for about 270 and negative for about half of the roughly 670 cohort members, and was not recorded for this donor. A peripheral blood sample was collected from each donor, and TCR beta sequencing was performed on peripheral blood mononuclear cells. The Qiagen DNeasy Blood Extraction Kit was used to extract genomic DNA from the blood cell samples. Regarding this clone: The antigen it recognizes is unknown. No base-level quality is on record; no much larger clone is a single base apart.

Sample: PBMCs. The clonotype was recovered from a human donor in good health. Recombination joined TRBV7-9 with TRBJ1-1; the D segment cannot be called with confidence. CDR3 reads: CASSLRGKDTEAFF. The DNA sequence follows: TGTGCCAGCAGCTTACGGGGTAAGGACACTGAAGCTTTCTTT.